This T cell receptor (beta chain) was found in a study of beta chain features in type 1 diabetes. About this clone: Its specificity is unknown.

Every single donor gave one heparinised blood draw, and these averaged around 120 mL. Regarding the study as a whole: Short templates might get an advantage during PCR, and this would be equal in patients and controls. The analysis here could not establish whether HLA type shapes TCRB rearrangement.

Isolated RNA was reverse transcribed in full, so expressed TCRB transcripts were sequenced. Some clones are missing from TCRdb's copy, which holds only in-frame ones; the method was immunoSEQ multiplex PCR. The sample shows about 410,000 clones, approximately 14% of them seen only once. Sequenced input: naive CD4+ T cells from blood. This TCR was recovered from a young man in good health.

The CDR3 DNA follows: TGTGCCATCAGTGAGTCAGGACTCCCGAAGGTTTACGAGCAGTACTTC. Its protein product is CAISESGLPKVYEQYF. The V call is TRBV10-3, the J call TRBJ2-7; D possibly corresponds to TRBD2 (5 bases). Germline V gene lookup returns CDR1 ENHRY and CDR2 SYGVKD. CDR3 size: 16 residues. Trimming stripped 0 bases from V and 4 bases from J, with 16 bases between.